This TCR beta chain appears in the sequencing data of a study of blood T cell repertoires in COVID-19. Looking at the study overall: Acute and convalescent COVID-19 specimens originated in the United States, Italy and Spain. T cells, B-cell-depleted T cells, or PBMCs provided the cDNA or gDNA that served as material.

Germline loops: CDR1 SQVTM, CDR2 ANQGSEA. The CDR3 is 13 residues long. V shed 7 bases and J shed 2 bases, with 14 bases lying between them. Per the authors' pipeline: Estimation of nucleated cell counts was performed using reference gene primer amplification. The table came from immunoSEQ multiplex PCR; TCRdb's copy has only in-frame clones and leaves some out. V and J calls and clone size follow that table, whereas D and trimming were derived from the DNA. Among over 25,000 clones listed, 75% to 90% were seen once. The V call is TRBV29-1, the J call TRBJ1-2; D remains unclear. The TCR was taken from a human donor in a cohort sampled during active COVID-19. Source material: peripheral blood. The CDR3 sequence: CSAGGDGNYGYTF. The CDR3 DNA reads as TGCAGCGCCGGAGGAGACGGAAACTATGGCTACACCTTC.